What follows are 10 T cell receptor beta chains derived from one specimen sequenced in a study of blood T cell repertoires in COVID-19. Some clones are missing from TCRdb's copy, which holds only in-frame ones; the method was immunoSEQ multiplex PCR. This sample has around 110,000 clones, with approximately 85% found just once. Material: peripheral blood. The receptor source for this set is a man aged 40-49 years with acute or convalescent COVID-19.

The chain couples TRBV11-1 to TRBJ2-5; possible D gene TRBD1, 6 bases. CDR3 length: 15 residues. Germline loops: CDR1 SGHAT, CDR2 FQDESV (reference sequence). The V end was cut by 6 bases, the J end by 0 bases, with 14 bases between. CDR3 sequence (DNA): TGTGCCAGCAGTTATTCCGGACAGAACCAAGAGACCCAGTACTTC. As protein: CASSYSGQNQETQYF.

The chain combines TRBV7-2 with TRBJ2-5, with 8 bases identical to TRBD2. Germline CDR1 and CDR2: SGHTA and FQGNSA. Trimming removed 3 bases from V and 1 base from J; junction bases left unmatched: 10. The CDR3 loop spans 17 amino acids. CDR3 sequence reads: CASSFRGGGTSQETQYF. The CDR3 DNA sequence: TGTGCCAGCAGCTTTAGAGGGGGGGGGACTAGCCAAGAGACCCAGTACTTC.

V and J are TRBV4-1 and TRBJ2-2, with D possibly being TRBD2 (6 bases). V was shortened by 4 bases and J by 3 bases, with 12 bases between the two germline ends. Germline V CDR1 and CDR2: MGHRA, YSYEKL. The CDR3 contains 15 residues. The CDR3 DNA reads TGCGCCAGCAGCCCGGGGCCGGGGGACACCGGGGAGCTGTTTTTT. Protein: CASSPGPGDTGELFF.

This clone was picked up a small number of times. The chain couples TRBV13 to TRBJ2-7, with D unresolved. Trimming cost V 0 bases and J 3 bases, with 3 bases left between them. This CDR3 has 12 residues. Germline V gene sequence: CDR1 PRHDT, CDR2 FYEKMQ (reference sequence). The CDR3 loop is CASSLGFYEQYF. The CDR3 bases are TGTGCCAGCAGCTTAGGCTTCTACGAGCAGTACTTC.

This chain joins TRBV18 and TRBJ2-7; possibly TRBD1 for D (6 bases). Per germline, CDR1 KGHSH and CDR2 LQKENI. CDR3 length: 13 residues. Trimming removed 4 bases from V and 0 bases from J, with 7 bases in between. CDR3 amino acids: CASSRDNSYEQYF. The CDR3 DNA reads as TGTGCCAGCTCACGGGACAACTCCTACGAGCAGTACTTC.

The V gene is TRBV19, the J gene TRBJ1-1, with D possibly being TRBD1 (6 bases). V lost 7 bases to trimming and J lost 3 bases, with 21 bases between them. Germline values: CDR1 LNHDA, CDR2 SQIVND (reference sequence). This CDR3 comprises 16 residues. This chain's CDR3 is CASTLLRGARDTEAFF. CDR3 nucleotides: TGTGCCAGTACCCTACTGCGGGGGGCGAGGGACACTGAAGCTTTCTTT.

This clone was counted once. This chain links TRBV7-2 with TRBJ2-5; 8 nucleotides line up with TRBD1. This CDR3 comprises 14 residues. Germline lookup yields CDR1 SGHTA and CDR2 FQGNSA. V lost 5 bases, J lost 5 bases, and 7 bases stayed unmatched. CDR3 nucleotide sequence: TGTGCCAGCAGCCCAGGACAGGGTTTGGAGACCCAGTACTTC. Its protein is CASSPGQGLETQYF.

The chain links TRBV7-2 to TRBJ2-2, with D tentatively TRBD1 (6 bases). Trimming cost V 5 bases and J 7 bases, with 20 bases left between them. This CDR3 has 16 amino acids. Germline values: CDR1 SGHTA, CDR2 FQGNSA. The CDR3 DNA follows: TGTGCCAGCAGCGGTGGGGCCAGGGGAAGGATCGGGGAGCTGTTTTTT. This codes for CASSGGARGRIGELFF.

This clone was observed a few times. The V call is TRBV5-5, the J call TRBJ1-1; 7 nucleotides match TRBD1. V trimming: 4 bases; J trimming: 4 bases; junction bases outside the gene matches: 4. The CDR3 totals 13 residues. Germline-derived CDR1 and CDR2 are SGHKS and YYEKEE (reference sequence). The CDR3 region is CASSSTGVTEAFF. As DNA, the CDR3 is TGTGCCAGCAGCAGCACAGGGGTCACTGAAGCTTTCTTT.

CDR3 residues: CASSEGGAGDSSEQYF. CDR3 bases: TGCGCCAGCAGTGAAGGCGGCGCGGGAGATTCGTCCGAGCAGTACTTC. The chain couples TRBV10-1 to TRBJ2-7, with TRBD2 matching over 7 bases. The CDR3 length is 16 residues. Losses at the gene ends were 3 bases for V and 6 bases for J; bases not matched to a gene: 14. Germline CDR1 is WNHNN and CDR2 is SYGVQD (reference sequence).